This T cell receptor beta chain was documented in a study of T cells in narcolepsy. The germline V gene has CDR1 LGHNA and CDR2 YNFKEQ. The germline V and J ends were trimmed by 0 bases and 4 bases, with 8 bases remaining between them. The CDR3 contains 14 residues. Assay: immunoSEQ multiplex PCR; the TCRdb copy retains only in-frame clones and omits some. The sample has some 10,000 clones; about three quarters are singletons. Sequencing was done on a sample of CD45RA- memory CD8+ T cells from PBMCs. The source of this sequence is a human donor with narcolepsy. V and J are TRBV4-2 and TRBJ2-3; D unclear. The CDR3 DNA is TGTGCCAGCAGCCAAGATACCAGCGCAGATACGCAGTATTTT. Protein: CASSQDTSADTQYF.